These 27 T cell receptor beta chains came from one sample sequenced in a study of blood T cell dynamics during melanoma immunotherapy. TCRdb's table, derived via immunoSEQ multiplex PCR, lists solely in-frame clones and lacks some. Of roughly 10,000 clones listed, approximately 89% are singletons. Regarding time point: week 3, after first cycle of checkpoint inhibitor. The input for sequencing was blood, taken from a patient treated with checkpoint blockade. The receptors here all came from a human donor with melanoma.

The chain carries TRBV5-1 and TRBJ2-3, with TRBD2 matching 8 bases. This CDR3 spans 16 amino acids. The trim removed 0 bases at V and 6 bases at J, leaving 9 bases unmatched. From germline, CDR1 is SGHRS and CDR2 YFSETQ. CDR3 sequence (DNA): TGCGCCAGCAGCTTGGCCACTAGCGGAACTGAGGATACGCAGTATTTT. It is translated as CASSLATSGTEDTQYF.

J is TRBJ1-1 and V is TRBV28; D may be TRBD1 (5 bases). Germline lookup yields CDR1 MDHEN and CDR2 SYDVKM. Trimming removed 1 base from V and 4 bases from J, with 13 bases in between. This CDR3 region has 15 residues. The CDR3 DNA follows: TGTGCCAGCAGTTTATTCGGCCAGGGCGTCACTGAAGCTTTCTTT. Protein sequence: CASSLFGQGVTEAFF.

The gene calls are TRBV18 and TRBJ1-5; 8 nucleotides agree with TRBD1. The CDR3 spans 15 residues. CDR1 KGHSH and CDR2 LQKENI come from the germline V gene. Trimming at V came to 3 bases and at J to 2 bases, leaving 3 bases not matched to a gene. The CDR3 here is CASSPQGAGNQPQHF. The CDR3 DNA follows: TGTGCCAGCTCACCCCAGGGGGCGGGCAATCAGCCCCAGCATTTT.

The genes are TRBV28 and TRBJ2-1; D is ambiguous. The germline CDR1 and CDR2 sequences are MDHEN and SYDVKM. V shed 6 bases and J shed 0 bases, with 15 bases lying between them. The CDR3 runs to 16 residues. The CDR3 DNA reads TGTGCCAGCAGCCCCTCGGGCGGAGCCTCCTACAATGAGCAGTTCTTC. Protein: CASSPSGGASYNEQFF.

V usage is TRBV7-3 and J usage is TRBJ2-5; D tentatively fits TRBD1 or TRBD2 (5 bases each). There are 13 residues in the CDR3. V lost 2 bases and J 4 bases, leaving 8 bases between the germline ends. Germline loops: CDR1 SGHTA, CDR2 FQGTGA. This CDR3 reads CASSLWGSETQYF. The DNA of the CDR3 is TGTGCCAGCAGCTTATGGGGGTCAGAGACCCAGTACTTC.

The V gene is TRBV13, the J gene TRBJ2-7, with D tentatively TRBD1 (6 bases). CDR3 size: 13 residues. The germline gives CDR1 PRHDT, CDR2 FYEKMQ (reference sequence). V gave up 5 bases and J gave up 3 bases, with 11 bases separating them. This chain's CDR3 is CASSPQQGYEQYF. In nucleotides, the CDR3 is TGTGCCAGCAGCCCGCAACAGGGCTACGAGCAGTACTTC. Full variable domain (missing parts from reference TRBV13 and TRBJ2-7): AAGVIQSPRHLIKEKRETATLKCYPIPRHDTVYWYQQGPGQDPQFLISFYEKMQSDKGSIPDRFSAQQFSDYHSELNMSSLELGDSALYFCASSPQQGYEQYFGPGTRLTVT.

This chain links TRBV7-9 with TRBJ2-7, with D maybe TRBD2 (5 bases). CDR3 length equals 12 residues. Per germline, CDR1 SEHNR and CDR2 FQNEAQ (reference sequence). V lost 5 bases to trimming and J lost 7 bases, with 12 bases between them. CDR3 amino acids: CASSPQEVEQYF. DNA for the CDR3: TGTGCCAGCAGCCCCCAGGAGGTGGAGCAGTACTTC.

V is TRBV7-2 and J is TRBJ2-7; 14 nucleotides match TRBD2. The germline V gene encodes CDR1 SGHTA and CDR2 FQGNSA. The V segment lost 5 bases and the J segment 4 bases; nucleotides outside the gene matches: 16. This CDR3 spans 19 amino acids. The CDR3, as DNA: TGTGCCAGCAGCCCTGGGACTAGCGGGAGAGGGGGGCCATCTTACGAGCAGTACTTC. Protein sequence: CASSPGTSGRGGPSYEQYF.

The chain carries TRBV28 and TRBJ2-5, with 7 bases lining up with TRBD2. With 5 bases clipped from V and 7 bases from J, the junction kept 19 bases outside the gene matches. In germline, CDR1 is MDHEN, CDR2 SYDVKM. This CDR3 comprises 17 residues. The CDR3, as DNA: TGTGCCAGCAGTCCCCCGAGCGGGGAGCCGGGAAGAGTGACCCAGTACTTC. It specifies CASSPPSGEPGRVTQYF. Full variable domain (rest looked up from reference TRBV28 and TRBJ2-5): DVKVTQSSRYLVKRTGEKVFLECVQDMDHENMFWYRQDPGLGLRLIYFSYDVKMKEKGDIPEGYSVSREKKERFSLILESASTNQTSMYLCASSPPSGEPGRVTQYFGPGTRLLVL.

This sequence joins TRBV7-9 and TRBJ2-1, with 12 bases fitting TRBD2. The germline V gene encodes CDR1 SEHNR and CDR2 FQNEAQ (reference sequence). The CDR3 is 15 residues long. Unmatched junction bases numbered 5, after V lost 11 bases and J lost 0 bases. The CDR3 DNA follows: TGTGCCGGGCTAGCGGGAGGGAGCTCCTACAATGAGCAGTTCTTC. As protein: CAGLAGGSSYNEQFF.

V is TRBV5-1 and J is TRBJ2-7; the D gene is possibly TRBD2 (5 bases). The ends were cut back, 0 bases at V and 6 bases at J, with 13 bases in the middle. Germline V gene sequence: CDR1 SGHRS, CDR2 YFSETQ. The CDR3 length is 14 residues. CDR3 region: CASSLAGPGGEQYF. In nucleotides, the CDR3 is TGCGCCAGCAGCTTGGCCGGCCCCGGAGGCGAGCAGTACTTC.

V is TRBV28 and J is TRBJ2-7, with 8 bases identical to TRBD2. The germline V gene has CDR1 MDHEN and CDR2 SYDVKM. This CDR3 contains 14 residues. The V and J ends lost 7 bases and 5 bases, in that order; junction bases with no gene match: 10. The chain's CDR3 is CASTARGLGDEQYF. Here the CDR3 DNA reads TGTGCCAGCACCGCCAGGGGACTAGGGGACGAGCAGTACTTC. Combining the CDR3 with reference TRBV28 and TRBJ2-7 gives the whole variable domain DVKVTQSSRYLVKRTGEKVFLECVQDMDHENMFWYRQDPGLGLRLIYFSYDVKMKEKGDIPEGYSVSREKKERFSLILESASTNQTSMYLCASTARGLGDEQYFGPGTRLTVT.

The chain combines TRBV7-8 with TRBJ2-1, with 7 bases lining up with TRBD2. The CDR3 loop spans 14 amino acids. V gave up 7 bases and J gave up 6 bases; unmatched junction bases: 9. From germline, CDR1 is SGHVS and CDR2 FQNEAQ. The CDR3 DNA is TGTGCCAGCACCGGCGGGGGTTCGGTCAATGAGCAGTTCTTC. Encoded protein: CASTGGGSVNEQFF.

This chain uses TRBV9 with TRBJ2-1, with 9 bases fitting TRBD2. After removal of 4 bases from V and 6 bases from J, the junction contained 5 bases not matched to a gene. CDR3 length: 14 amino acids. Germline V lookup: CDR1 SGDLS, CDR2 YYNGEE. CDR3 sequence: CASSQGLALNEQFF. The CDR3 DNA reads TGTGCCAGCAGCCAGGGACTAGCCCTCAATGAGCAGTTCTTC.

The chain is built from TRBV6-5 and TRBJ2-2, with D unresolved. Trimming took off 6 bases at V and 7 bases at J, with 12 bases between the two ends. Germline assignment: CDR1 MNHEY and CDR2 SVGAGI. The CDR3 totals 13 residues. The CDR3 region has the DNA TGTGCCAGCAGCCCTTTCTCGGGCGGGGAGCTGTTTTTT. Translating gives CASSPFSGGELFF.

This sequence joins TRBV27 and TRBJ2-1; tentative D call: TRBD2 (6 bases). Trimming pared 5 bases from V and 7 bases from J, leaving 9 bases between. This CDR3 is 12 amino acids long. Germline CDR1 MNHEY, CDR2 SMNVEV (reference sequence). CDR3 nucleotide sequence: TGTGCCAGCAGTCCGGGAGCAAATGAGCAGTTCTTC. As protein: CASSPGANEQFF.

The chain combines TRBV6-1 with TRBJ1-1; TRBD1 matches at 7 bases. Trimming cost V 6 bases and J 9 bases; bases outside gene matches: 7. The CDR3 runs 12 residues. CDR1 is MNHNS and CDR2 is SASEGT in the germline V gene. CDR3 in amino acids: CASSPPTGKAFF. In nucleotides, the CDR3 is TGTGCCAGCAGCCCACCGACAGGGAAAGCTTTCTTT.

The chain recombines TRBV9 with TRBJ1-1; 7 bases map to TRBD1. V shed 4 bases and J 1 base; nucleotides not matched to a gene: 7. The CDR3 has 15 amino acids. Germline V gives CDR1 SGDLS, CDR2 YYNGEE. The CDR3 region is CASSPQGGANTEAFF. As DNA, the CDR3 is TGTGCCAGCAGCCCCCAGGGGGGGGCGAACACTGAAGCTTTCTTT.

The gene calls are TRBV2 and TRBJ1-4; tentative D call: TRBD1 (6 bases). CDR3 length equals 14 residues. Germline CDR1 and CDR2: SNHLY and FYNNEI. With 7 bases removed from V and 3 bases from J, the gap between germline ends came to 12 bases. DNA for the CDR3: TGTGCCAGCACCAAACAGGGCCCTAATGAAAAACTGTTTTTT. Amino acids: CASTKQGPNEKLFF.

This clone has just one count. V and J are TRBV18 and TRBJ2-7; 8 bases agree with TRBD1. The CDR3 is 13 amino acids. Germline V gene lookup returns CDR1 KGHSH and CDR2 LQKENI. V shed 8 bases, J shed 0 bases, and the junction held 3 bases outside the gene matches. CDR3 protein: CASQGASSYEQYF. Written as DNA, the CDR3 is TGTGCCAGCCAGGGGGCCAGCTCCTACGAGCAGTACTTC.

The CDR3 DNA follows: TGTGCCAGCAGCTTGTGGGGGGAGCAGTACTTC. Its translation is CASSLWGEQYF. The genes are TRBV5-4 and TRBJ2-7, with D perhaps given as TRBD1 or TRBD2 (5 bases each). Germline CDR1 and CDR2: SGHNT and YYREEE (reference sequence). The V and J ends lost 1 base and 7 bases respectively, with 6 bases between them. The length of the CDR3 is 11 residues.

V usage is TRBV15 and J usage is TRBJ2-1, with D perhaps matching TRBD1 (5 bases). The CDR3 runs 14 residues. Per germline, CDR1 LNHNV and CDR2 YYDKDF (reference sequence). V lost 6 bases and J 0 bases, leaving 9 bases between the germline ends. The CDR3 region is CATRGRNSYNEQFF. In DNA form, the CDR3 reads TGTGCCACCAGGGGGCGGAACTCCTACAATGAGCAGTTCTTC.

The chain is built from TRBV5-4 and TRBJ2-2, with 8 bases matching TRBD1. The CDR3 extends over 16 amino acids. With 4 bases clipped from V and 5 bases from J, the junction kept 10 bases outside the gene matches. Germline values: CDR1 SGHNT, CDR2 YYREEE (reference sequence). The CDR3 protein is CASSPRGQPRTGELFF. The CDR3 DNA reads TGTGCCAGCAGCCCCAGGGGGCAGCCGAGGACCGGGGAGCTGTTTTTT.

V is TRBV5-6 and J is TRBJ2-7; D is uncertain. V was clipped by 0 bases and J by 0 bases, with 7 bases between them. The CDR3 is 14 residues long. CDR1 is SGHDT and CDR2 is YYEEEE in the germline V gene. The CDR3, as DNA: TGTGCCAGCAGCTTGGGCAGACTCTCCTACGAGCAGTACTTC. It codes for CASSLGRLSYEQYF.

The chain is built from TRBV20-1 and TRBJ2-3; no definite D call. V lost 6 bases to trimming and J lost 8 bases, with 12 bases between them. Germline loops: CDR1 DFQATT, CDR2 SNEGSKA (reference sequence). The CDR3 loop spans 11 amino acids. The CDR3 sequence is CSAPGSSTQYF. CDR3 in DNA: TGCAGTGCCCCGGGCTCCAGTACGCAGTATTTT.

The chain joins TRBV27 to TRBJ2-3, with D possibly matching TRBD2 (6 bases). The CDR3 is 13 amino acids. V lost 7 bases and J lost 8, with 16 bases in between. Germline V gives CDR1 MNHEY, CDR2 SMNVEV (reference sequence). For the CDR3, the DNA is TGTGCCAGCACTCAAGACCCGGGGGTTACGCAGTATTTT. Its protein product is CASTQDPGVTQYF.

The chain links TRBV27 to TRBJ2-7; the D gene could be TRBD1 or TRBD2 (7 bases each). The ends were cut back, 5 bases at V and 2 bases at J, with 13 bases in the middle. This CDR3 has 14 residues. The germline V gene encodes CDR1 MNHEY and CDR2 SMNVEV (reference sequence). In DNA, the CDR3 is TGTGCCAGCAGTCCCCAGGGGGGGGCCTACGAGCAGTACTTC. Protein: CASSPQGGAYEQYF.